This T cell receptor beta chain was identified during a study of blood T cell repertoires in COVID-19. About the study: Collection of acute and convalescent COVID-19 samples took place in the United States, Italy and Spain. PBMCs, B-cell-depleted T cells, or T cells provided the cDNA or gDNA that made up the material.

How the authors handled the data: Amplification of reference gene primers provided the estimated nucleated cell counts. Produced via immunoSEQ multiplex PCR; TCRdb's table is partial and in-frame only. V and J calls plus clone size are reproduced from that table; the DNA served to infer D and trimming. The data show 120,000 or so clones, 88% seen once. The germline V gene has CDR1 SGHNT and CDR2 YYREEE (reference sequence). CDR3 length: 13 amino acids. V was shortened by 3 bases and J by 2 bases, with 7 bases between the two germline ends. This TCR was sampled from a man aged 50-60 years with acute or convalescent COVID-19. V usage is TRBV5-4 and J usage is TRBJ2-3; TRBD1 is a possible D gene (6 bases). Material for sequencing was peripheral blood. CDR3 in DNA: TGTGCCAGCAGCTGGACAGTCACAGATACGCAGTATTTT. Its translation: CASSWTVTDTQYF.